The 24 T cell receptor beta chains below all came from one sample that was sequenced in a study of T cell responses to AZD1222 COVID-19 vaccine. Only in-frame clones appear in the TCRdb table, and some are missing; sequencing was by immunoSEQ multiplex PCR. The sample holds about 70,000 clones, about 85% seen once. The sequencing used peripheral blood, collected 28 days after the second AZD1222 dose. All receptors derive from an adult who received the AZD1222 COVID-19 vaccine.

This rearrangement joins TRBV19 to TRBJ1-2, with D maybe TRBD1 (6 bases). Germline V lookup: CDR1 LNHDA, CDR2 SQIVND (reference sequence). The CDR3 has 16 amino acids. V was pared by 5 bases and J by 0 bases, with 16 bases between. The chain's CDR3 is CASSLDRFRANYGYTF. For the CDR3, the DNA is TGTGCCAGTAGTCTCGACAGGTTTCGGGCTAACTATGGCTACACCTTC.

The chain recombines TRBV15 with TRBJ1-2; 9 bases align to TRBD1. The V gene's germline CDR1 is LNHNV and CDR2 YYDKDF (reference sequence). V trimming: 0 bases; J trimming: 0 bases; junction bases outside the gene matches: 8. The CDR3 extends over 18 amino acids. CDR3 nucleotides: TGTGCCACCAGCAGAGATAAGGGGACAGGGTACTCTAACTATGGCTACACCTTC. Translation: CATSRDKGTGYSNYGYTF.

The chain is built from TRBV7-3 and TRBJ2-1; perhaps TRBD2 as D (6 bases). The germline gives CDR1 SGHTA, CDR2 FQGTGA. The ends were cut back, 5 bases at V and 7 bases at J, with 15 bases in the middle. This CDR3 is 14 amino acids long. CDR3 DNA: TGTGCCAGCAGCCCAGATGGGGGGTGGAATGAGCAGTTCTTC. This sequence encodes CASSPDGGWNEQFF.

The chain links TRBV3-1 (or the pseudogene TRBV3-2) to TRBJ1-2, with a possible D match to TRBD1 (5 bases). The CDR3 runs 15 residues. CDR1 and CDR2 (germline): LGHDT, YNNKEL (reference sequence). The germline V and J ends were trimmed by 3 bases and 2 bases, with 13 bases remaining between them. The CDR3 reads CASSQYSTANYGYTF. CDR3 DNA: TGTGCCAGCAGCCAGTACTCGACAGCGAACTATGGCTACACCTTC.

J is TRBJ1-1 and V is TRBV7-2, with 7 positions matching TRBD1. The CDR3 covers 15 residues. The V and J ends lost 2 bases and 5 bases, in that order; junction bases with no gene match: 8. The germline gives CDR1 SGHTA, CDR2 FQGNSA. This CDR3 reads CASSLLDREETEAFF. CDR3 coding DNA: TGTGCCAGCAGCTTACTCGACAGGGAGGAAACTGAAGCTTTCTTT.

V is TRBV28 and J is TRBJ2-1; D perhaps matches TRBD2 (5 bases). In germline, CDR1 is MDHEN, CDR2 SYDVKM. Deletions cut 3 bases from V and 7 bases from J, with 19 bases between. The CDR3 consists of 16 residues. The CDR3 nucleotides are TGTGCCAGCAGTTTTATATGGGGAGTTCCTTCTAATGAGCAGTTCTTC. It translates to CASSFIWGVPSNEQFF.

The chain employs TRBV5-1 and TRBJ2-7, with no clear D. Between the trimmed V and J ends, which lost 4 bases and 4 bases, there was a span of 12 bases. In germline, CDR1 is SGHRS, CDR2 YFSETQ. This CDR3 has 13 amino acids. Here the CDR3 DNA reads TGCGCCAGCAGCCCCTCCGCCGCGTACGAGCAGTACTTC. Its protein product is CASSPSAAYEQYF.

The genes are TRBV2 and TRBJ1-5; 8 nucleotides agree with TRBD1. The V gene end was trimmed by 6 bases and the J gene end by 1 base; junction bases not matched to a gene: 5. The CDR3 covers 15 residues. Germline assignment: CDR1 SNHLY and CDR2 FYNNEI. The CDR3: CASRTGQGSNQPQHF. CDR3 DNA sequence: TGTGCCAGCAGGACCGGACAGGGAAGCAATCAGCCCCAGCATTTT. Full variable domain (outside the CDR3, taken from reference TRBV2 and TRBJ1-5): EPEVTQTPSHQVTQMGQEVILRCVPISNHLYFYWYRQILGQKVEFLVSFYNNEISEKSEIFDDQFSVERPDGSNFTLKIRSTKLEDSAMYFCASRTGQGSNQPQHFGDGTRLSIL.

This clone was detected only once. The chain joins TRBV7-9 to TRBJ2-7, with D unclear. Trimming cost V 1 base and J 9 bases, with 10 bases left between them. The length of the CDR3 is 12 residues. Germline assignment: CDR1 SEHNR and CDR2 FQNEAQ (reference sequence). Written as DNA, the CDR3 is TGTGCCAGCAGCTTAGTTCAGGCCGGGCAGTACTTC. It specifies CASSLVQAGQYF.

The chain employs TRBV2 and TRBJ2-5, with D possibly being TRBD2 (5 bases). V lost 10 bases and J lost 2, with 8 bases in between. This CDR3 has 11 amino acids. Germline V lookup: CDR1 SNHLY, CDR2 FYNNEI. In DNA, the CDR3 is TGTGCCACTCGGGAACAAGAGACCCAGTACTTC. Translating gives CATREQETQYF.

In the case of this clone: A junction boundary mismatches the germline segment, possibly from a read error. The V and J genes are TRBV19 and TRBJ2-1; D unresolved. The germline V gene encodes CDR1 LNHDA and CDR2 SQIVND (reference sequence). This CDR3 has 11 residues. CDR3 residues: CASSIGRLRVF. The CDR3 DNA sequence: TGTGCCAGTAGTATCGGTCGACTTCGGGTCTTC.

The chain uses TRBV9 and TRBJ1-1; D not certain. CDR1 SGDLS and CDR2 YYNGEE come from the germline V gene. Trimming took off 2 bases at V and 1 base at J, with 9 bases between the two ends. The CDR3 totals 14 residues. The DNA for the CDR3 is TGTGCCAGCAGCGTCCGTCCGGGGAACACTGAAGCTTTCTTT. It is translated as CASSVRPGNTEAFF. Together with reference TRBV9 and TRBJ1-1, the CDR3 gives the full variable domain: DSGVTQTPKHLITATGQRVTLRCSPRSGDLSVYWYQQSLDQGLQFLIQYYNGEERAKGNILERFSAQQFPDLHSELNLSSLELGDSALYFCASSVRPGNTEAFFGQGTRLTVV.

Note on this clone: A junction end diverges from the germline sequence, so it may reflect a read error. The CDR3 is CASCIGGRGETQYF. The CDR3 DNA reads as TGTGCCAGTTGTATCGGTGGGCGGGGGGAGACCCAGTACTTC. The chain recombines TRBV19 with TRBJ2-5, with 7 bases aligning to TRBD2. There are 14 residues in the CDR3. CDR1 is LNHDA, CDR2 SQIVND, per germline (reference sequence).

The chain is built from TRBV7-9 and TRBJ2-7; D might be TRBD1 or TRBD2, each matching 5 bases. The germline V and J ends were trimmed by 5 bases and 4 bases, with 9 bases remaining between them. The CDR3 covers 12 residues. CDR1 is SEHNR and CDR2 is FQNEAQ in the germline V gene (reference sequence). CDR3 region: CASSRDVYEQYF. CDR3 coding DNA: TGTGCCAGCAGCAGGGACGTTTACGAGCAGTACTTC.

The chain uses TRBV18 and TRBJ2-1; 9 bases are shared with TRBD2. Germline CDR1 and CDR2: KGHSH and LQKENI. CDR3 length: 17 residues. The V and J ends lost 3 bases and 0 bases, in that order; junction bases with no gene match: 6. As DNA, the CDR3 is TGTGCCAGCTCACCGTCGGGACTAGCAAACTCCTACAATGAGCAGTTCTTC. It is translated as CASSPSGLANSYNEQFF.

This rearrangement joins TRBV10-1 to TRBJ2-1; the D is unclear. CDR1 WNHNN and CDR2 SYGVQD come from the germline V gene (reference sequence). V lost 4 bases and J lost 0, with 10 bases in between. CDR3 length: 15 residues. DNA of the CDR3: TGCGCCAGCAGTGGCCAGCTTAGCTCCTACAATGAGCAGTTCTTC. It specifies CASSGQLSSYNEQFF.

The rearrangement joins TRBV18 to TRBJ2-3; D possibly corresponds to TRBD2 (6 bases). Trimming left V 3 bases short and J 2 bases short, with 18 bases between. Germline lookup yields CDR1 KGHSH and CDR2 LQKENI. The CDR3 extends over 17 amino acids. For the CDR3, the DNA is TGTGCCAGCTCACCGGTCGCTGCTAGCGCCCTCACAGATACGCAGTATTTT. This encodes CASSPVAASALTDTQYF. The full variable domain, in which reference TRBV18 and TRBJ2-3 provide the parts outside the CDR3, is NAGVMQNPRHLVRRRGQEARLRCSPMKGHSHVYWYRQLPEEGLKFMVYLQKENIIDESGMPKERFSAEFPKEGPSILRIQQVVRGDSAAYFCASSPVAASALTDTQYFGPGTRLTVL.

This clone has a single count. The chain uses TRBV6-5 and TRBJ1-6, with a possible D match to TRBD1 (5 bases). The CDR3 is 15 residues long. V gave up 7 bases and J gave up 2 bases, with 12 bases separating them. Germline values: CDR1 MNHEY, CDR2 SVGAGI. This CDR3 reads CASNNPGPYNSPLHF. CDR3 coding DNA: TGTGCCAGCAATAATCCGGGACCCTATAATTCACCCCTCCACTTT.

The rearrangement links TRBV19 to TRBJ1-5; TRBD1 might be the D (6 bases). Per the germline V gene, CDR1 is LNHDA and CDR2 is SQIVND (reference sequence). This CDR3 is 13 amino acids long. V was trimmed by 4 bases and J by 7 bases, leaving 11 bases between them. In nucleotides, the CDR3 is TGTGCCAGTAGTACACAGGGAAACCAGCCCCAGCATTTT. It codes for CASSTQGNQPQHF.

The CDR3 coding sequence is TGTGCCAGCAGCTTAGTAGCCAACACCGGGGAGCTGTTTTTT. Translated: CASSLVANTGELFF. The chain carries TRBV7-9 and TRBJ2-2; D ambiguous. CDR3 length: 14 amino acids. Deletions cut 1 base from V and 2 bases from J, with 5 bases between. Germline CDR1 is SEHNR and CDR2 is FQNEAQ (reference sequence).

The rearrangement uses TRBV19 and TRBJ1-6, with TRBD1 identical over 7 bases. Germline V gene lookup returns CDR1 LNHDA and CDR2 SQIVND (reference sequence). V shed 7 bases and J 0 bases; nucleotides not matched to a gene: 6. CDR3 length equals 16 residues. DNA for the CDR3: TGTGCCAGTATGGGGACAGAAAGCTCCTATAATTCACCCCTCCACTTT. Its translation: CASMGTESSYNSPLHF.

The chain carries TRBV6-5 and TRBJ2-7; D might be TRBD2 (6 bases). V shed 2 bases and J shed 7 bases, with 21 bases lying between them. CDR1 MNHEY and CDR2 SVGAGI come from the germline V gene. This CDR3 spans 16 amino acids. CDR3: CASSYAGGEPFWEQYF. CDR3 sequence (DNA): TGTGCCAGCAGTTACGCGGGCGGGGAGCCCTTTTGGGAGCAGTACTTC.

V and J are TRBV5-6 and TRBJ2-1; 8 nucleotides match TRBD2. The CDR3 sequence is 13 residues long. Unmatched junction bases numbered 2, after V lost 2 bases and J lost 7 bases. Germline V gene lookup returns CDR1 SGHDT and CDR2 YYEEEE. CDR3 sequence reads: CASSFGTRNEQFF. The CDR3 DNA sequence: TGTGCCAGCAGCTTTGGGACTAGAAATGAGCAGTTCTTC.

This clone was counted a few times. The chain combines TRBV27 with TRBJ1-1; 12 bases fit TRBD1. V was clipped by 5 bases and J by 10 bases; unmatched bases: 5. The germline gives CDR1 MNHEY, CDR2 SMNVEV (reference sequence). CDR3 size: 13 residues. The CDR3 DNA sequence: TGTGCCAGCAGTCACGGGACAGGGGGCCGAGCTTTCTTT. Its protein is CASSHGTGGRAFF.